This note documents a single T cell receptor (beta chain) sequence. As handled by the study authors: Amplification with reference gene primers provided the estimates of nucleated cell counts. The table came from immunoSEQ multiplex PCR; TCRdb's copy has only in-frame clones and leaves some out. V and J calls and clone size come straight from that table; D and trimming were deduced from the DNA. Here the sample spans 55,000 to 80,000 clones, around 74% being singletons. The data stem from a study of blood T cell repertoires in COVID-19. Overall study: COVID-19 samples, acute and convalescent, were from the United States, Italy and Spain. Sources were T cells, B-cell-depleted T cells, or PBMCs; the material itself was cDNA or gDNA.

V shed 0 bases and J 2 bases; nucleotides not matched to a gene: 6. This CDR3 comprises 16 residues. From germline, CDR1 is SGHRS and CDR2 YFSETQ. The gene calls are TRBV5-1 and TRBJ2-7, with 9 positions matching TRBD1. The sequencing input was peripheral blood. The receptor was derived from a woman of 80 years or more with acute or convalescent COVID-19. CDR3 sequence reads: CASSLERDRVPYEQYF. CDR3 DNA sequence: TGCGCCAGCAGCTTGGAACGGGACAGGGTACCCTACGAGCAGTACTTC.